Detailed here is one TCR beta chain. The germline V gene encodes CDR1 SGHAT and CDR2 FQNNGV. Trimming took off 7 bases at V and 5 bases at J, with 18 bases between the two ends. The CDR3 loop spans 14 amino acids. This sample is part of a study of response to subunit inactivated influenza vaccine. TCRdb reprocessed the RT-PCR reads with MiXCR, giving one entry per CDR3 protein. Of 530,000 or so distinct CDR3 sequences listed, 25% were seen once; the top ten hold less than 2.5%. The chain combines TRBV11-2 with TRBJ2-7; D might be TRBD1 or TRBD2, each matching 5 bases. The input for sequencing was CD4+ T cells sorted from PBMCs, taken roughly 5 days after vaccination. The receptor was isolated from a man aged 50 to 60 who received an inactivated influenza vaccine. Here the CDR3 reads CASTRGRLSNEQYF. Here the CDR3 DNA reads TGTGCCAGCACCCGGGGACGCCTATCGAACGAGCAGTACTTC.